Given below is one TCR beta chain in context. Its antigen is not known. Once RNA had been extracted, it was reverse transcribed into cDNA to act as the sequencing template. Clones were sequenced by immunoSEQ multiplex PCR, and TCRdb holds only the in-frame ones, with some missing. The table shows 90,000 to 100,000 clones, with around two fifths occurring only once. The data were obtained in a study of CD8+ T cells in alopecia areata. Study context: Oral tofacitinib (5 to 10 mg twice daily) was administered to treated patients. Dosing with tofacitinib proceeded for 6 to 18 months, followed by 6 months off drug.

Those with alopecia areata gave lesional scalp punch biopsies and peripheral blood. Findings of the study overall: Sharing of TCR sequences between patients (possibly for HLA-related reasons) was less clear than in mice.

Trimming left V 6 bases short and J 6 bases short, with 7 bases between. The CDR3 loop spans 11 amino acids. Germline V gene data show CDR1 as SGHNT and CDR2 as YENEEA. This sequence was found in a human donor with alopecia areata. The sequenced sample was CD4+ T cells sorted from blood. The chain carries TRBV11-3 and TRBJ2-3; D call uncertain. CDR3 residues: CASRKGDTQYF. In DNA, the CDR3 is TGTGCCAGCAGAAAAGGGGATACGCAGTATTTT.